This T cell receptor beta chain derives from a study of blood T cell repertoires in COVID-19. Looking at the study overall: Donors in the United States, Italy and Spain gave samples during acute or convalescent COVID-19. The analysed material was cDNA or gDNA that came from T cells, B-cell-depleted T cells, or PBMCs.

Per the authors' pipeline: Nucleated cell number was recorded as an estimate derived from reference gene primer amplification. Assay used: immunoSEQ multiplex PCR; TCRdb lists only in-frame clones, some missing. Clone size and V and J calls were adopted from that table, with D and trimming inferred from the DNA. This sample has some 97,000 clones, with just over 85% found just once. CDR3 length: 14 amino acids. The germline CDR1 and CDR2 sequences are SNHLY and FYNNEI. V shed 7 bases, J shed 7 bases, and the junction held 3 bases outside the gene matches. The source material was peripheral blood. This TCR came from a human donor in a cohort sampled during active COVID-19. This chain joins TRBV2 and TRBJ2-1; TRBD2 matches 14 bases. CDR3 region: CASIRTSGRNEQFF. DNA of the CDR3: TGTGCCAGCATCCGGACTAGCGGGAGGAATGAGCAGTTCTTC. Variable domain in full (rest from reference TRBV2 and TRBJ2-1): EPEVTQTPSHQVTQMGQEVILRCVPISNHLYFYWYRQILGQKVEFLVSFYNNEISEKSEIFDDQFSVERPDGSNFTLKIRSTKLEDSAMYFCASIRTSGRNEQFFGPGTRLTVL.